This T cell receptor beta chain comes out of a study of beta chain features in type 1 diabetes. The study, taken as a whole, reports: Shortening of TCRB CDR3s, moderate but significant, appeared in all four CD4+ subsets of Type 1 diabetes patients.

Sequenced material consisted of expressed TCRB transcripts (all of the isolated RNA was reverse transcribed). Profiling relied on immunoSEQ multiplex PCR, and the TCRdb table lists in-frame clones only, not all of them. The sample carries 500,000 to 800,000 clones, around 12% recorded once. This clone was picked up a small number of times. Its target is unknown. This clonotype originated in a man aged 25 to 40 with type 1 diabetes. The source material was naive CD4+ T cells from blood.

CDR3: CASRPFGGFGEQFF. The CDR3 DNA sequence: TGTGCCAGCAGACCCTTCGGGGGCTTCGGGGAGCAGTTCTTC. The rearrangement joins TRBV2 to TRBJ2-1; possibly TRBD1 or TRBD2 for D (6 bases each). Trimming took 6 bases from V and 10 from J, leaving 19 bases between them. This CDR3 is built from 14 residues. Germline CDR1 reads SNHLY; CDR2 reads FYNNEI. Based on the CDR3 plus reference TRBV2 and TRBJ2-1, the full variable domain is EPEVTQTPSHQVTQMGQEVILRCVPISNHLYFYWYRQILGQKVEFLVSFYNNEISEKSEIFDDQFSVERPDGSNFTLKIRSTKLEDSAMYFCASRPFGGFGEQFFGPGTRLTVL.